These T cell receptor beta chains were read from a single sample in a study of T cell clonotyping in hematopoietic cell transplantation. The repertoire was sequenced with immunoSEQ multiplex PCR; TCRdb's copy has only in-frame clones and lacks some. Among 5,500 to 8,500 clones listed, 37% were seen once. The source material was peripheral blood mononuclear cells, sampled 30 days after allogeneic stem cell transplant. These receptors were obtained from a female patient in her 60s who had an allogeneic stem cell transplant, so the T cells may come from the graft donor. Some clones in this sample may be carry-over from other donors' samples. The CDR3 runs from the conserved cysteine through the conserved F or W. Each record gives: D gene, V gene, J gene, clone size, CDR3 protein, CDR3 DNA. D genes are given only for firm matches. Clone size, where shown, is once, few, many, or a class for clones that have expanded.

>NA|TRBV4-1|TRBJ2-7|NA
CASSEDGSSYEQYF
TGCGCCAGCAGCGAGGACGGGAGCTCCTACGAGCAGTACTTC
>NA|TRBV27|TRBJ1-2|few
CASSAGGRAYGYTF
TGTGCCAGCAGTGCCGGGGGGAGGGCCTATGGCTACACCTTC
>NA|TRBV30|TRBJ2-7|NA
CAWSVSPFASYEQYF
TGTGCCTGGAGTGTCAGTCCCTTTGCATCCTACGAGCAGTACTTC
>NA|TRBV25-1|TRBJ1-2|few
CASSESRTPLASYGYTF
TGTGCCAGCAGTGAATCCAGGACGCCCCTCGCTAGCTATGGCTACACCTTC
>NA|TRBV7-3|TRBJ2-5|NA
CASSLVGGRQETQYF
TGTGCCAGCAGCCTCGTGGGGGGCCGACAAGAGACCCAGTACTTC
>NA|TRBV20-1|TRBJ1-2|medium-sized
CSAQVGAGYTF
TGCAGTGCCCAGGTTGGAGCGGGCTACACCTTC
>TRBD1|TRBV4-1|TRBJ1-2|once
CASSQRTDRGREDYGYTF
TGCGCCAGCAGCCAAAGGACGGACAGGGGGCGCGAGGACTATGGCTACACCTTC
>NA|TRBV4-1|TRBJ2-2|NA
CASSQVQAGELFF
TGCGCCAGCAGCCAAGTTCAGGCCGGGGAGCTGTTTTTT
>TRBD1|TRBV29-1|TRBJ1-2|few
CSVPGQGTYYGYTF
TGCAGCGTTCCAGGACAGGGGACATACTATGGCTACACCTTC
>NA|TRBV30|TRBJ2-7|NA
CAWSGLERQYF
TGTGCCTGGAGTGGCCTTGAGAGGCAGTACTTC
>NA|TRBV5-6|TRBJ1-6|NA
CASSFWDSPLHF
TGTGCCAGCAGCTTTTGGGATTCACCCCTCCACTTT
>NA|TRBV30|TRBJ2-2|few
CAWRKGIPGELFF
TGTGCCTGGAGAAAGGGGATCCCCGGGGAGCTGTTTTTT
>NA|TRBV18|TRBJ1-4|NA
CASSNRATNEKLFF
TGTGCCAGCTCCAACAGAGCAACTAATGAAAAACTGTTTTTT
>NA|TRBV29-1|TRBJ1-2|few
CSDRDNYGYTF
TGCAGCGACAGGGATAACTATGGCTACACCTTC
>TRBD1|TRBV29-1|TRBJ2-7|NA
CSVGEGGQGYEQYF
TGCAGCGTTGGGGAGGGGGGACAGGGGTACGAGCAGTACTTC
>TRBD1|TRBV30|TRBJ1-2|NA
CAWSVHRGGYGYTF
TGTGCCTGGAGTGTACACAGGGGAGGCTATGGCTACACCTTC
>NA|TRBV4-2|TRBJ2-7|NA
CASSQVGQGFHEQYF
TGTGCCAGCAGCCAAGTCGGGCAGGGGTTCCACGAGCAGTACTTC
>TRBD1|TRBV19|TRBJ1-5|few
CASSILRTGRQPQHF
TGTGCCAGTAGTATACTTCGGACAGGGCGTCAGCCCCAGCATTTT
>NA|TRBV30|TRBJ1-4|NA
CAWRRDTSNEKLFF
TGTGCCTGGAGGCGGGACACATCTAATGAAAAACTGTTTTTT
>NA|TRBV29-1|TRBJ1-1|NA
CSVVVTEAFF
TGCAGCGTTGTGGTCACTGAAGCTTTCTTT